These 32 T cell receptor beta chains were sequenced from one sample in a study of shared clonotypes between healthy human individuals. Method: immunoSEQ multiplex PCR; TCRdb's copy keeps in-frame clones and lacks some. The sample lists about 1.5 million clones; approximately 96% were seen once. The material sequenced was naive CD4+ T cells sorted from blood. Described subset: CD45RA+ positively selected. The receptors were gathered from a man aged 25 to 40 in good health.

The V call is TRBV7-9, the J call TRBJ2-2; 14 bases are a match to TRBD2. This CDR3 comprises 19 residues. J lost 6 bases, V lost 5 bases, and 14 bases had no gene match. Per the germline V gene, CDR1 is SEHNR and CDR2 is FQNEAQ (reference sequence). The CDR3 here is CASSPLGSTGLAGAGELFF. CDR3 coding DNA: TGTGCCAGCAGCCCACTGGGGAGTACGGGACTAGCGGGAGCCGGGGAGCTGTTTTTT.

The genes are TRBV27 and TRBJ2-1; 8 positions agree with TRBD2. CDR3 length: 17 residues. The J segment lost 7 bases and the V segment lost 5 bases, leaving 16 bases of the junction unmatched. The V gene's germline CDR1 is MNHEY and CDR2 SMNVEV (reference sequence). The CDR3: CASSPPRVSGISNEQFF. In DNA, the CDR3 is TGTGCCAGCAGTCCGCCCCGCGTTAGCGGGATATCAAATGAGCAGTTCTTC.

V and J are TRBV28 and TRBJ2-2, with unresolved D. Germline V gene lookup returns CDR1 MDHEN and CDR2 SYDVKM. V dropped 3 bases and J dropped 8 bases, with 13 bases sitting between them. CDR3 length equals 14 residues. The CDR3 sequence is CASSFSSNRGELFF. In DNA, the CDR3 is TGTGCCAGCAGTTTTTCGTCCAACAGAGGGGAGCTGTTTTTT.

This clone showed up just a few times. J is TRBJ2-5 and V is TRBV6-1; D not certain. The CDR3 loop spans 11 amino acids. Trimming shortened V by 2 bases and J by 2 bases, and 0 bases separated the two germline ends. The germline CDR1 and CDR2 sequences are MNHNS and SASEGT. Here the CDR3 DNA reads TGTGCCAGCAGTGAACAAGAGACCCAGTACTTC. It translates to CASSEQETQYF.

The gene calls are TRBV5-5 and TRBJ2-5; D not certain. Between the trimmed V and J ends, which lost 4 bases and 5 bases, there was a span of 21 bases. This CDR3 is built from 16 residues. Germline CDR1 reads SGHKS; CDR2 reads YYEKEE (reference sequence). CDR3 residues: CASSKPRAGLGETQYF. The CDR3 region has the DNA TGTGCCAGCAGCAAACCTCGGGCAGGATTGGGGGAGACCCAGTACTTC.

J is TRBJ2-7 and V is TRBV5-1, with TRBD2 matching over 12 bases. The CDR3 totals 15 residues. Trimming at V came to 3 bases and at J to 4 bases, leaving 5 bases not matched to a gene. The germline V gene has CDR1 SGHRS and CDR2 YFSETQ. The CDR3 DNA sequence: TGCGCCAGCAGCTGGGGGACTAGCGGGCGGTACGAGCAGTACTTC. Translating it yields CASSWGTSGRYEQYF. Supplemented by reference TRBV5-1 and TRBJ2-7, the full variable domain reads KAGVTQTPRYLIKTRGQQVTLSCSPISGHRSVSWYQQTPGQGLQFLFEYFSETQRNKGNFPGRFSGRQFSNSRSEMNVSTLELGDSALYLCASSWGTSGRYEQYFGPGTRLTVT.

The gene calls are TRBV6-5 and TRBJ1-2; D is unresolved. CDR1 is MNHEY and CDR2 is SVGAGI in the germline V gene. CDR3 length: 14 residues. Trimming removed 7 bases at V and 0 bases at J, with 12 bases between. CDR3 bases: TGTGCCAGCACCTCAGCGGGAGCTAACTATGGCTACACCTTC. It codes for CASTSAGANYGYTF.

The chain recombines TRBV6-6 with TRBJ2-2; 10 bases match TRBD1. Germline values: CDR1 MNHNY, CDR2 SVGAGI (reference sequence). The CDR3 is 16 residues long. The V segment lost 6 bases and the J segment 4 bases; nucleotides outside the gene matches: 8. The CDR3 protein is CASRGPGQGFTGELFF. The CDR3 DNA reads as TGTGCCAGCAGGGGACCGGGACAGGGGTTCACCGGGGAGCTGTTTTTT.

This chain links TRBV5-6 with TRBJ2-1; TRBD1 aligns across 7 bases. Germline trimming cut 1 base from V and 4 bases from J; bases unmatched to any gene: 5. Germline loops: CDR1 SGHDT, CDR2 YYEEEE. The CDR3 length is 15 residues. CDR3 DNA sequence: TGTGCCAGCAGCTTGTACCAGGGGGTTTACAATGAGCAGTTCTTC. It yields the protein CASSLYQGVYNEQFF. Combining the CDR3 with reference TRBV5-6 and TRBJ2-1 gives the whole variable domain DAGVTQSPTHLIKTRGQQVTLRCSPKSGHDTVSWYQQALGQGPQFIFQYYEEEERQRGNFPDRFSGHQFPNYSSELNVNALLLGDSALYLCASSLYQGVYNEQFFGPGTRLTVL.

CDR3 protein: CASSDSRRSSGRVEQFF. The CDR3 nucleotides read TGTGCCAGCAGTGACTCCCGCCGTTCTAGCGGGAGGGTAGAGCAGTTCTTC. The gene calls are TRBV6-4 and TRBJ2-1, with TRBD2 matching over 12 bases. The junction had 10 bases not matched to a gene; V was cut back by 0 bases and J by 10 bases. The germline gives CDR1 MRHNA, CDR2 SNTAGT. The CDR3 consists of 17 residues.

The genes are TRBV19 and TRBJ1-2, with TRBD1 matching over 7 bases. The trim removed 6 bases at V and 2 bases at J, leaving 3 bases unmatched. This CDR3 is built from 13 residues. Germline V gene sequence: CDR1 LNHDA, CDR2 SQIVND (reference sequence). CDR3 in DNA: TGTGCCAGTAGGCCGACAGGGAACTATGGCTACACCTTC. The encoded protein is CASRPTGNYGYTF. Full variable domain (rest looked up from reference TRBV19 and TRBJ1-2): DGGITQSPKYLFRKEGQNVTLSCEQNLNHDAMYWYRQDPGQGLRLIYYSQIVNDFQKGDIAEGYSVSREKKESFPLTVTSAQKNPTAFYLCASRPTGNYGYTFGSGTRLTVV.

The chain uses TRBV5-4 and TRBJ2-7; 7 bases match TRBD2. Germline CDR1 SGHNT, CDR2 YYREEE (reference sequence). The CDR3 is 16 residues long. Unmatched junction bases numbered 13, after V lost 3 bases and J lost 4 bases. As DNA, the CDR3 is TGTGCCAGCAGCTCGGGGGGTTTTGGGGTAAGGTACGAGCAGTACTTC. Protein product: CASSSGGFGVRYEQYF.

This clone was seen a single time. The chain couples TRBV28 to TRBJ1-5; 9 positions agree with TRBD1. The CDR3 loop spans 16 amino acids. Per germline, CDR1 MDHEN and CDR2 SYDVKM. Losses at the gene ends were 5 bases for V and 2 bases for J; bases not matched to a gene: 7. Here the CDR3 DNA reads TGTGCCAGCAGTCCTTCACAGGGGGCTCGCAATCAGCCCCAGCATTTT. It specifies CASSPSQGARNQPQHF. Drawing the rest from reference TRBV28 and TRBJ1-5, the complete variable domain is DVKVTQSSRYLVKRTGEKVFLECVQDMDHENMFWYRQDPGLGLRLIYFSYDVKMKEKGDIPEGYSVSREKKERFSLILESASTNQTSMYLCASSPSQGARNQPQHFGDGTRLSIL.

V gene TRBV14 combines with J gene TRBJ2-7; TRBD2 might be the D (5 bases). The CDR3 spans 13 residues. V dropped 5 bases and J dropped 6 bases, with 14 bases sitting between them. In germline, CDR1 is SGHDN, CDR2 FVKESK. The CDR3 nucleotides read TGTGCCAGCAGCATGCTGGACTCGGCCGAGCAGTACTTC. As protein: CASSMLDSAEQYF.

This chain links TRBV11-2 with TRBJ2-3; TRBD2 matches at 11 bases. Germline CDR1 and CDR2: SGHAT and FQNNGV. This CDR3 is built from 15 residues. Unmatched junction bases numbered 8, after V lost 5 bases and J lost 7 bases. The CDR3 nucleotides are TGTGCCAGCAGCCCTATAGCGGGAGGGTTACATACGCAGTATTTT. Protein: CASSPIAGGLHTQYF.

Here the CDR3 DNA reads TGTGCCAGCAGCCGGACTAGCGGGGGTCGGGGGCAGTTCTTC. This sequence encodes CASSRTSGGRGQFF. The V call is TRBV6-5, the J call TRBJ2-1; 13 bases align to TRBD2. Germline V gene sequence: CDR1 MNHEY, CDR2 SVGAGI. This CDR3 comprises 14 residues. After removal of 6 bases from V and 12 bases from J, the junction contained 8 bases not matched to a gene.

The J gene is TRBJ1-2, the V gene TRBV28, with D uncertain. Germline CDR1 and CDR2: MDHEN and SYDVKM. The CDR3 totals 16 residues. Trimming cost V 3 bases and J 2 bases, with 16 bases left between them. CDR3 region: CASSFDLWAGNYGYTF. The CDR3 DNA reads as TGTGCCAGCAGTTTTGACCTTTGGGCGGGGAACTATGGCTACACCTTC.

This chain uses TRBV10-3 with TRBJ2-1; the match to TRBD2 covers 9 bases. Germline V gene lookup returns CDR1 ENHRY and CDR2 SYGVKD. This CDR3 contains 15 residues. Trimming cost V 6 bases and J 0 bases; bases outside gene matches: 3. The CDR3 DNA sequence: TGTGCCATCAGCCCTAGCGGGAACTCCTACAATGAGCAGTTCTTC. It encodes CAISPSGNSYNEQFF.

The rearrangement links TRBV25-1 to TRBJ1-2, with a weak D call TRBD1 (6 bases). This CDR3 region has 14 residues. Between the trimmed V and J ends, which lost 2 bases and 6 bases, there was a span of 13 bases. The germline V gene encodes CDR1 MGHDK and CDR2 SYGVNS. CDR3 protein: CASSEHRETDGYTF. The CDR3 nucleotides read TGTGCCAGCAGTGAACACAGGGAGACGGATGGCTACACCTTC.

The chain employs TRBV6-6 and TRBJ1-2; 8 bases agree with TRBD1. The V gene end was trimmed by 6 bases and the J gene end by 8 bases; junction bases not matched to a gene: 5. Germline lookup yields CDR1 MNHNY and CDR2 SVGAGI (reference sequence). The CDR3 runs to 12 residues. CDR3 DNA sequence: TGTGCCAGCAGAGGACAGGGTGGCGGCTACACCTTC. Translation gives CASRGQGGGYTF.

The CDR3, as DNA: TGCAGCGTATTAGCGGGGCCCACCGGGGAGCTGTTTTTT. Amino acid sequence: CSVLAGPTGELFF. The rearrangement uses TRBV29-1 and TRBJ2-2, with 8 bases aligning to TRBD2. Losses at the gene ends were 6 bases for V and 4 bases for J; bases not matched to a gene: 4. Germline CDR1 is SQVTM and CDR2 is ANQGSEA. The CDR3 is made up of 13 amino acids.

This clone was seen only once. V is TRBV25-1 and J is TRBJ2-7; 7 bases are shared with TRBD1. The trim removed 6 bases at V and 2 bases at J, leaving 4 bases unmatched. Per germline, CDR1 MGHDK and CDR2 SYGVNS. The CDR3 has 13 amino acids. As DNA, the CDR3 is TGTGCCAGCAGCAAGGGGACAGCCTACGAGCAGTACTTC. Protein sequence: CASSKGTAYEQYF.

This clone appeared once. This rearrangement joins TRBV18 to TRBJ2-7; D ambiguous. The V gene's germline CDR1 is KGHSH and CDR2 LQKENI. The germline V and J ends were trimmed by 1 base and 6 bases, with 10 bases remaining between them. This CDR3 has 13 amino acids. The CDR3 coding sequence is TGTGCCAGCTCACCACAGGGTAATGGCGAGCAGTACTTC. This encodes CASSPQGNGEQYF.

The chain employs TRBV25-1 and TRBJ2-7, with D unclear. The CDR3 covers 13 residues. Deletions cut 10 bases from V and 3 bases from J, with 16 bases between. CDR1 and CDR2 from the germline V gene are MGHDK and SYGVNS. The CDR3: CATSKSDYYEQYF. CDR3 nucleotide sequence: TGTGCCACCTCAAAAAGCGATTACTACGAGCAGTACTTC.

The genes are TRBV11-3 and TRBJ2-5, with 7 bases aligning to TRBD1. The V segment lost 5 bases and the J segment 2 bases; nucleotides outside the gene matches: 5. CDR1 and CDR2 from the germline V gene are SGHNT and YENEEA. This CDR3 is built from 14 residues. The CDR3 nucleotides are TGTGCCAGCAGCGACCCGGGACAGCAAGAGACCCAGTACTTC. Its translation is CASSDPGQQETQYF.

On this clone itself: A junction end diverges from the germline sequence, so it may reflect a read error. This rearrangement joins TRBV19 to TRBJ2-7, with 11 bases aligning to TRBD1. Per germline, CDR1 LNHDA and CDR2 SQIVND (reference sequence). The CDR3 totals 12 residues. CDR3 amino acids: CASSRDRGYSNF. The CDR3 bases are TGTGCCAGTAGCAGGGACAGGGGGTACTCCAACTTC.

This chain connects TRBV7-2 to TRBJ2-5; weak D call: TRBD2 (6 bases). V lost 6 bases to trimming and J lost 1 base, with 9 bases between them. The CDR3 spans 13 residues. The germline gives CDR1 SGHTA, CDR2 FQGNSA. CDR3 loop: CASRTGSQETQYF. The CDR3 bases are TGTGCCAGCAGGACCGGGAGCCAAGAGACCCAGTACTTC.

The chain joins TRBV19 to TRBJ1-2; the D is unclear. CDR1 LNHDA and CDR2 SQIVND come from the germline V gene (reference sequence). V was pared by 10 bases and J by 0 bases, with 18 bases between. The length of the CDR3 is 15 residues. This chain's CDR3 is CAKPTFSPPNYGYTF. The CDR3 region has the DNA TGTGCCAAACCGACATTCTCCCCACCTAACTATGGCTACACCTTC.

The CDR3 sequence is CASSVVAGSTGELFF. The CDR3 bases are TGTGCCAGCAGCGTAGTAGCGGGGAGCACCGGGGAGCTGTTTTTT. The chain carries TRBV9 and TRBJ2-2, with 8 nucleotides matching TRBD2. V was clipped by 0 bases and J by 4 bases; unmatched bases: 2. The CDR3 sequence is 15 residues long. CDR1 and CDR2 (germline): SGDLS, YYNGEE. Variable domain in full (rest from reference TRBV9 and TRBJ2-2): DSGVTQTPKHLITATGQRVTLRCSPRSGDLSVYWYQQSLDQGLQFLIQYYNGEERAKGNILERFSAQQFPDLHSELNLSSLELGDSALYFCASSVVAGSTGELFFGEGSRLTVL.

The rearrangement uses TRBV7-2 and TRBJ2-3, with TRBD2 identical over 8 bases. J was trimmed by 6 bases and V by 4 bases; bases with no gene match: 3. Per the germline V gene, CDR1 is SGHTA and CDR2 is FQGNSA. The CDR3 is made up of 13 amino acids. CDR3 residues: CASSSPGGDTQYF. The CDR3 nucleotides are TGTGCCAGCAGCTCCCCGGGGGGGGATACGCAGTATTTT.

This sequence joins TRBV10-2 and TRBJ2-2; TRBD2 matches 9 bases. V dropped 7 bases and J dropped 4; count of bases not matched to a gene: 1. CDR3 length: 13 residues. CDR1 WSHSY and CDR2 SAAADI come from the germline V gene. This CDR3 reads CASMTSGTGELFF. In nucleotides, the CDR3 is TGCGCCAGCATGACTAGCGGCACCGGGGAGCTGTTTTTT.

The chain couples TRBV27 to TRBJ1-5, with a possible D match to TRBD1 (6 bases). The CDR3 sequence is 14 residues long. V was shortened by 5 bases and J by 7 bases, with 15 bases between the two germline ends. Germline V gives CDR1 MNHEY, CDR2 SMNVEV (reference sequence). The CDR3 here is CASSLQGIGQPQHF. In nucleotides, the CDR3 is TGTGCCAGCAGTCTACAGGGAATTGGACAGCCCCAGCATTTT.